A single sample is the source of the 26 T cell receptor beta chains below, sequenced in a study of T cells after yellow fever vaccination. TCRdb re-called the 5' RACE reads through MiXCR, storing one row per CDR3 protein. The data contain around 300,000 distinct CDR3 sequences, roughly 13% of them seen just once; the ten biggest clones take up roughly 0.5%. The specimen was CD4+ T cells sorted from PBMCs, collected 45 days after the yellow fever booster vaccination. All receptors derive from a man under 40 who received the YFV17D yellow fever vaccine.

This chain links TRBV11-2 with TRBJ2-2, with 8 bases fitting TRBD2. This CDR3 comprises 17 residues. V was clipped by 0 bases and J by 9 bases; unmatched bases: 12. Germline CDR1 SGHAT, CDR2 FQNNGV. The CDR3 region has the DNA TGTGCCAGCAGCTTAGATTTAGCGGGATCCCTCGGCCGGGAGCTGTTTTTT. Translation: CASSLDLAGSLGRELFF. The variable domain in full, completed from reference TRBV11-2 and TRBJ2-2, reads EAGVAQSPRYKIIEKRQSVAFWCNPISGHATLYWYQQILGQGPKLLIQFQNNGVVDDSQLPKDRFSAERLKGVDSTLKIQPAKLEDSAVYLCASSLDLAGSLGRELFFGEGSRLTVL.

This clonotype has more than one count but fewer than ten. The chain uses TRBV7-2 and TRBJ2-6; TRBD2 might be the D (5 bases). The CDR3 sequence is 16 residues long. Germline CDR1 reads SGHTA; CDR2 reads FQGNSA. The germline V and J ends were trimmed by 1 base and 2 bases, with 9 bases remaining between them. The CDR3 bases are TGTGCCAGCAGCTTAGGAGGAGGCCCTGGGGCCAACGTCCTGACTTTC. Its translation is CASSLGGGPGANVLTF.

This clonotype was found a few times. V gene TRBV18 combines with J gene TRBJ1-4; maybe TRBD1 (5 bases). CDR1 is KGHSH and CDR2 is LQKENI in the germline V gene. This CDR3 is built from 14 residues. Trimming removed 2 bases from V and 8 bases from J, with 12 bases in between. In DNA, the CDR3 is TGTGCCAGCTCACCAACTGGGGCAGGAGAAAAACTGTTTTTT. It encodes CASSPTGAGEKLFF.

This clonotype was found a few times. The CDR3 sequence: CSARGAAATQYF. For the CDR3, the DNA is TGCAGTGCTAGGGGTGCGGCCGCTACGCAGTATTTT. The chain is built from TRBV20-1 and TRBJ2-3; D is ambiguous. The CDR3 is 12 residues long. V was shortened by 3 bases and J by 8 bases, with 12 bases between the two germline ends. Germline V gene sequence: CDR1 DFQATT, CDR2 SNEGSKA (reference sequence).

This clonotype has a count of ten or more. The chain is built from TRBV7-6 and TRBJ2-7; TRBD1 matches 9 bases. The CDR3 consists of 13 residues. Germline CDR1 is SGHVS and CDR2 is FNYEAQ. With 5 bases clipped from V and 7 bases from J, the junction kept 6 bases outside the gene matches. The CDR3 nucleotides are TGTGCCAGCAGCATCGGGACAGGGAGGGAGCAGTACTTC. Its protein product is CASSIGTGREQYF.

This rearrangement joins TRBV20-1 to TRBJ2-5, with D perhaps assigned TRBD1 or TRBD2 (7 bases each). The CDR3 totals 14 residues. Germline CDR1 reads DFQATT; CDR2 reads SNEGSKA (reference sequence). Trimming stripped 5 bases from V and 2 bases from J, with 15 bases between. CDR3 in amino acids: CSAGGGRGQETQYF. In DNA, the CDR3 is TGCAGTGCTGGGGGGGGCAGGGGGCAAGAGACCCAGTACTTC.

The gene calls are TRBV7-2 and TRBJ2-2, with D perhaps TRBD2 (6 bases). The V gene lost 5 bases and the J gene lost 7 bases, with 14 bases spanning the gap. Germline-derived CDR1 and CDR2 are SGHTA and FQGNSA. The CDR3 covers 14 residues. Here the CDR3 reads CASSPGPGDGELFF. The CDR3 region has the DNA TGTGCCAGCAGCCCCGGGCCGGGGGACGGGGAGCTGTTTTTT.

This clonotype came up many times. This chain connects TRBV18 to TRBJ1-5; 8 bases are a match to TRBD1. Germline V lookup: CDR1 KGHSH, CDR2 LQKENI. CDR3 size: 14 residues. The V and J ends lost 6 bases and 4 bases, in that order; junction bases with no gene match: 5. CDR3 protein: CASSPDRANQPQHF. In nucleotides, the CDR3 is TGTGCCAGCTCCCCGGACAGGGCAAATCAGCCCCAGCATTTT.

Remarks on this clonotype: Possible read error: a much larger clone is one base away. The gene calls are TRBV5-1 and TRBJ2-3, with a possible D match to TRBD2 (6 bases). V lost 5 bases to trimming and J lost 2 bases, with 12 bases between them. The CDR3 spans 14 residues. Germline CDR1 is SGHRS and CDR2 is YFSETQ. CDR3 residues: CASRGGEVTDTQYF. CDR3 in DNA: TGCGCCAGCAGAGGCGGGGAAGTCACAGATACGCAGTATTTT.

This clonotype has a handful of counts. V is TRBV7-2 and J is TRBJ2-2, with 10 nucleotides matching TRBD1. V lost 6 bases and J lost 5; bases outside the gene matches: 6. Germline V gene lookup returns CDR1 SGHTA and CDR2 FQGNSA. There are 15 residues in the CDR3. The CDR3 protein is CASRVDRGSTGELFF. CDR3 sequence (DNA): TGTGCCAGCAGGGTGGACAGGGGGAGTACCGGGGAGCTGTTTTTT.

In its sample, this clonotype was seen a few times. The V call is TRBV5-1, the J call TRBJ2-1; 13 bases are shared with TRBD2. After removal of 3 bases from V and 9 bases from J, the junction contained 12 bases not matched to a gene. The germline gives CDR1 SGHRS, CDR2 YFSETQ. CDR3 length: 17 amino acids. The CDR3 DNA sequence: TGCGCCAGCAGCTCCCGAATCACTAGCGGGAGGGAGGGTGAGCAGTTCTTC. This encodes CASSSRITSGREGEQFF. The whole variable domain, remainder taken from reference TRBV5-1 and TRBJ2-1, is KAGVTQTPRYLIKTRGQQVTLSCSPISGHRSVSWYQQTPGQGLQFLFEYFSETQRNKGNFPGRFSGRQFSNSRSEMNVSTLELGDSALYLCASSSRITSGREGEQFFGPGTRLTVL.

In its sample, this clonotype was seen a few times. V gene TRBV5-1 combines with J gene TRBJ2-7; tentative D call: TRBD2 (6 bases). The V and J ends lost 4 bases and 6 bases respectively, with 23 bases between them. The CDR3 is made up of 16 amino acids. Germline CDR1 reads SGHRS; CDR2 reads YFSETQ. The CDR3 spells CASSVERKRASTEQYF. CDR3 DNA: TGCGCCAGCAGCGTGGAACGTAAGCGGGCCTCCACCGAGCAGTACTTC.

This clonotype was counted a few times. The chain employs TRBV29-1 and TRBJ1-1; 7 bases are a match to TRBD1. The CDR3 contains 18 residues. Germline V gives CDR1 SQVTM, CDR2 ANQGSEA. V was clipped by 6 bases and J by 4 bases; unmatched bases: 23. The CDR3, as DNA: TGCAGCGTCCCGCAGGGGGAATATAGCGCCCAGGGCCCCACTGAAGCTTTCTTT. Encoded protein: CSVPQGEYSAQGPTEAFF.

This clonotype was detected a few times. The genes are TRBV7-2 and TRBJ2-7, with D possibly matching TRBD2 (7 bases). The ends were cut back, 0 bases at V and 2 bases at J, with 17 bases in the middle. The CDR3 contains 17 residues. Per the germline V gene, CDR1 is SGHTA and CDR2 is FQGNSA. CDR3 coding DNA: TGTGCCAGCAGCTTAGCGGCTAGCGGAGGGGGGGCCTACGAGCAGTACTTC. This codes for CASSLAASGGGAYEQYF. The full variable domain, its missing parts supplied by reference TRBV7-2 and TRBJ2-7, is GAGVSQSPSNKVTEKGKDVELRCDPISGHTALYWYRQSLGQGLEFLIYFQGNSAPDKSGLPSDRFSAERTGGSVSTLTIQRTQQEDSAVYLCASSLAASGGGAYEQYFGPGTRLTVT.

The V gene is TRBV5-6, the J gene TRBJ2-7; possible D gene TRBD2, 6 bases. Trimming removed 4 bases from V and 0 bases from J, with 17 bases in between. Germline V gene sequence: CDR1 SGHDT, CDR2 YYEEEE. This CDR3 has 16 residues. The CDR3 sequence is CASSRRWLASSYEQYF. The CDR3 DNA reads TGTGCCAGCAGCCGCCGGTGGCTAGCGAGCTCCTACGAGCAGTACTTC.

In this sample, this clonotype turned up a few times. The V and J genes are TRBV19 and TRBJ2-2; D may be TRBD1 or TRBD2 (5 bases each). V shed 1 base and J shed 2 bases, with 14 bases lying between them. The CDR3 is 17 residues long. Germline CDR1 and CDR2: LNHDA and SQIVND (reference sequence). CDR3 loop: CASSIASGRGNTGELFF. CDR3 nucleotides: TGTGCCAGTAGTATAGCGTCGGGGCGAGGAAACACCGGGGAGCTGTTTTTT.

This clonotype was detected only a few times. V and J are TRBV29-1 and TRBJ2-4; 7 nucleotides align to TRBD2. The CDR3 has 15 amino acids. Germline CDR1 is SQVTM and CDR2 is ANQGSEA. Germline trimming cut 0 bases from V and 1 base from J; bases unmatched to any gene: 3. Written as DNA, the CDR3 is TGCAGCGTTGAAGAGCGGGGGACGGCCAAAAACATTCAGTACTTC. Translation: CSVEERGTAKNIQYF. Complete variable domain (other parts from reference TRBV29-1 and TRBJ2-4): SAVISQKPSRDICQRGTSLTIQCQVDSQVTMMFWYRQQPGQSLTLIATANQGSEATYESGFVIDKFPISRPNLTFSTLTVSNMSPEDSSIYLCSVEERGTAKNIQYFGAGTRLSVL.

A few counts support this clonotype. V and J are TRBV15 and TRBJ2-1; no definite D call. The CDR3 is 14 amino acids. Germline V gene sequence: CDR1 LNHNV, CDR2 YYDKDF (reference sequence). V lost 2 bases, J lost 3 bases, and 8 bases lay in between. This CDR3 reads CATSRNLDYNEQFF. The CDR3 coding sequence is TGTGCCACCAGCAGAAATCTTGACTACAATGAGCAGTTCTTC.

The V gene is TRBV5-1, the J gene TRBJ2-1; D perhaps matches TRBD2 (5 bases). Germline lookup yields CDR1 SGHRS and CDR2 YFSETQ. The CDR3 contains 16 residues. Trimming took 0 bases from V and 1 from J, leaving 11 bases between them. The CDR3 DNA follows: TGCGCCAGCAGCTTGGCCGAGGGTTCTTCCTACAATGAGCAGTTCTTC. Its protein product is CASSLAEGSSYNEQFF.

This chain links TRBV19 with TRBJ2-5; D may match TRBD1 or TRBD2 (7 bases each). Germline V gene data show CDR1 as LNHDA and CDR2 as SQIVND (reference sequence). Trimming took off 5 bases at V and 3 bases at J, with 19 bases between the two ends. The CDR3 spans 16 residues. The DNA for the CDR3 is TGTGCCAGTAGTCCGTCGCGGGGGACAGTTGAAGAGACCCAGTACTTC. Protein: CASSPSRGTVEETQYF. The complete variable domain, with remaining parts taken from reference TRBV19 and TRBJ2-5, reads DGGITQSPKYLFRKEGQNVTLSCEQNLNHDAMYWYRQDPGQGLRLIYYSQIVNDFQKGDIAEGYSVSREKKESFPLTVTSAQKNPTAFYLCASSPSRGTVEETQYFGPGTRLLVL.

The chain has TRBV6-1 and TRBJ2-1; tentatively, D is TRBD1 or TRBD2 (5 bases each). CDR3 length: 14 residues. The V end lost 6 bases, the J end lost 6 bases, and 15 bases lay between the germline ends. Looked up from germline, CDR1 is MNHNS and CDR2 is SASEGT. The CDR3 bases are TGTGCCAGCAGGCAGCTTGGGGGTTCCAATGAGCAGTTCTTC. Its translation: CASRQLGGSNEQFF.

The chain joins TRBV18 to TRBJ2-7; TRBD1 matches 7 bases. The junction had 6 bases not matched to a gene; V was cut back by 0 bases and J by 7 bases. Germline V CDR1 and CDR2: KGHSH, LQKENI. The CDR3 consists of 14 residues. The CDR3 here is CASSPPRGIGEQYF. In nucleotides, the CDR3 is TGTGCCAGCTCACCACCCAGGGGGATCGGGGAGCAGTACTTC.

The sample holds a few counts of this clonotype. The V and J genes are TRBV20-1 and TRBJ2-5; 9 positions agree with TRBD2. In germline, CDR1 is DFQATT, CDR2 SNEGSKA (reference sequence). Trimming removed 0 bases from V and 3 bases from J; junction bases left unmatched: 5. The CDR3 covers 15 residues. CDR3 in amino acids: CSARDLAGRKETQYF. The CDR3 DNA is TGCAGTGCTAGAGACCTAGCGGGAAGAAAAGAGACCCAGTACTTC.

The table lists this clonotype with a few counts. This chain connects TRBV12-3 or TRBV12-4 to TRBJ2-7; 7 bases agree with TRBD1. Trimming removed 6 bases from V and 3 bases from J; junction bases left unmatched: 14. The CDR3 consists of 16 residues. As DNA, the CDR3 is TGTGCCAGCAGCGGCCTTGGGACCAGGGGGTTCTACGAGCAGTACTTC. This encodes CASSGLGTRGFYEQYF.

CDR3 region: CASSQDQRGEQYF. CDR3 coding DNA: TGTGCCAGCAGCCAAGATCAGCGAGGGGAGCAGTACTTC. This chain uses TRBV3-1 with TRBJ2-7; D possibly corresponds to TRBD2 (5 bases). The CDR3 loop spans 13 amino acids. The V end was cut by 0 bases, the J end by 7 bases, with 10 bases between. Germline V gene sequence: CDR1 LGHDT, CDR2 YNNKEL (reference sequence).

This chain connects TRBV11-2 to TRBJ2-2, with D hard to call. The CDR3 sequence is 13 residues long. V dropped 5 bases and J dropped 11 bases, with 15 bases sitting between them. Germline V lookup: CDR1 SGHAT, CDR2 FQNNGV. CDR3 nucleotides: TGTGCCAGCAGCCTATCGTTAGTAGAAGAGCTGTTTTTT. Protein product: CASSLSLVEELFF.